This T cell receptor beta chain was observed in a study of blood T cells in healthy people across ages. Findings of the study overall: The percentage of naive T cells correlated strongly with TCR beta diversity.

Germline CDR1 and CDR2: SGHVS and FNYEAQ. This CDR3 contains 17 residues. The trim removed 2 bases at V and 2 bases at J, leaving 8 bases unmatched. This clonotype was seen only a few times. Its antigen is still unknown. PCR was performed a second time for about 6 to 11 cycles using a sample-barcoded 5' primer and a J-beta primer mix. One entry per CDR3 protein results from TCRdb running MiXCR on the 5' RACE reads. The sample includes more than 600,000 distinct CDR3 sequences, around 25% seen only once; the top ten take 9.4%. These data were also filed under a second study, of T cells of mothers and their children.

The chain couples TRBV7-6 to TRBJ2-5, with 10 positions matching TRBD2. The source of this sequence is a boy aged 5 to 17 in good health. The material sequenced was blood. The CDR3 bases are TGTGCCAGCAGCTTATGGCCTAGCGGGGGACATCAAGAGACCCAGTACTTC. This translates into CASSLWPSGGHQETQYF. Filled out from reference TRBV7-6 and TRBJ2-5, the complete variable domain reads GAGVSQSPRYKVTKRGQDVALRCDPISGHVSLYWYRQALGQGPEFLTYFNYEAQQDKSGLPNDRFSAERPEGSISTLTIQRTEQRDSAMYRCASSLWPSGGHQETQYFGPGTRLLVL.